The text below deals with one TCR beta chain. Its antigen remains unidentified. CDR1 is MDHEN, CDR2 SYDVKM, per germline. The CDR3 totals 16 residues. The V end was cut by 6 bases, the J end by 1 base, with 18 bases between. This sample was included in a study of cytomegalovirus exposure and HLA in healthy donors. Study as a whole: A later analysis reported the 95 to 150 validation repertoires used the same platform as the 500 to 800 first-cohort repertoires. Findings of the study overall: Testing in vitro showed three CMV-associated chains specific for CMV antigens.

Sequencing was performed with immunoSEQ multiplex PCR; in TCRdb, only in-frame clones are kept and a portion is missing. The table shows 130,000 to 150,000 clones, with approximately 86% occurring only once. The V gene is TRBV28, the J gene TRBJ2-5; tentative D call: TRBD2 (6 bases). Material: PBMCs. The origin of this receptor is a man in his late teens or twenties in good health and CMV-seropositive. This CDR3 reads CASRSDFRGTQETQYF. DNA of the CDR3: TGTGCCAGCAGGTCGGACTTCCGGGGGACCCAAGAGACCCAGTACTTC.